A single sample gave rise to the 15 T cell receptor beta chains below, sequenced in a study of T-cell memory formation after mild COVID-19. TCRdb recomputed calls from the 5' RACE reads with MiXCR, one row per CDR3 protein. Seen here are around 410,000 distinct CDR3 sequences, more than 20% observed once, and the top ten hold over 10%. Sequences were obtained from PBMCs or a T cell subset sorted from them (not recorded which). The receptors stem from an adult woman who had mild COVID-19 (a few samples of this study predate the infection). Cell type and time point are not known.

The CDR3 sequence: CASSSRGALGDYGYTF. The CDR3 DNA is TGTGCCAGCAGCTCTAGGGGGGCTCTAGGGGACTATGGCTACACCTTC. J is TRBJ1-2 and V is TRBV7-2, with D perhaps matching TRBD1 (6 bases). V dropped 4 bases and J dropped 3 bases, with 18 bases sitting between them. This CDR3 has 16 amino acids. Per germline, CDR1 SGHTA and CDR2 FQGNSA.

This clonotype has only a few counts. The V and J genes are TRBV6-2 or TRBV6-3 and TRBJ2-3; D may be TRBD1 or TRBD2 (5 bases each). Trimming pared 5 bases from V and 2 bases from J, leaving 17 bases between. The CDR3 extends over 16 amino acids. Germline CDR1 is MNHEY and CDR2 is SVGEGT. The CDR3 nucleotides read TGTGCCAGCAGTCCCGGCCCAAGAGGGGCCACAGATACGCAGTATTTT. The encoded protein is CASSPGPRGATDTQYF.

The chain joins TRBV30 to TRBJ2-7; 8 nucleotides match TRBD1. Losses at the gene ends were 4 bases for V and 4 bases for J; bases not matched to a gene: 6. Germline CDR1 GTSNPN, CDR2 SVGIG (reference sequence). The CDR3 covers 13 residues. The CDR3 is CAWTTGGSYEQYF. CDR3 nucleotide sequence: TGTGCCTGGACAACAGGGGGTTCTTACGAGCAGTACTTC.

This clonotype was counted between two and nine times. DNA for the CDR3: TGTGCCAGCTCACCATCCGGGACAAGAAACGAGCAGTACTTC. Its protein product is CASSPSGTRNEQYF. The chain is built from TRBV18 and TRBJ2-7; maybe TRBD1 (6 bases). Germline CDR1 is KGHSH and CDR2 is LQKENI. The CDR3 is 14 amino acids. The ends were cut back, 2 bases at V and 5 bases at J, with 13 bases in the middle.

The chain recombines TRBV27 with TRBJ2-5; a weak D match, TRBD2 (6 bases). Germline assignment: CDR1 MNHEY and CDR2 SMNVEV (reference sequence). V was clipped by 5 bases and J by 5 bases, with 12 bases between them. This CDR3 region has 13 residues. The CDR3 loop is CASSMLEGETQYF. CDR3 sequence (DNA): TGTGCCAGCAGTATGCTGGAGGGGGAGACCCAGTACTTC.

The V call is TRBV7-9, the J call TRBJ2-7; the match to TRBD2 covers 11 bases. V lost 5 bases, J lost 1 base, and 16 bases stayed unmatched. Germline assignment: CDR1 SEHNR and CDR2 FQNEAQ (reference sequence). The CDR3 spans 19 residues. The CDR3 bases are TGTGCCAGCAGCCCTCAACCGGCTAGCGGGAGGTCCCCTTCCTACGAGCAGTACTTC. It is translated as CASSPQPASGRSPSYEQYF.

The CDR3 nucleotides read TGTGCCAGCTCACCTTCCCAGGGAGACTATGGCTACACCTTC. This encodes CASSPSQGDYGYTF. V is TRBV18 and J is TRBJ1-2, with D maybe TRBD1 (5 bases). The germline V and J ends were trimmed by 3 bases and 3 bases, with 11 bases remaining between them. The CDR3 contains 14 residues. CDR1 is KGHSH and CDR2 is LQKENI in the germline V gene.

This chain joins TRBV4-2 and TRBJ2-3; 11 bases fit TRBD2. CDR3 size: 22 residues. Losses at the gene ends were 3 bases for V and 3 bases for J; bases not matched to a gene: 23. The V gene's germline CDR1 is LGHNA and CDR2 YNFKEQ. The CDR3 DNA follows: TGTGCCAGCAGCCACTCTCCGGGACTAGCGGTTCCTACAGGGGGCCCGACAGATACGCAGTATTTT. Translating gives CASSHSPGLAVPTGGPTDTQYF.

There are a few counts of this clonotype. The chain is built from TRBV12-3 or TRBV12-4 and TRBJ2-1, with D possibly being TRBD2 (6 bases). The CDR3 covers 15 residues. V lost 3 bases and J lost 1, with 10 bases in between. The CDR3 loop reads CASSLHGGSYNEQFF. CDR3 bases: TGTGCCAGCAGTTTGCATGGGGGGTCCTACAATGAGCAGTTCTTC.

This clonotype was detected many times. The J gene is TRBJ2-1, the V gene TRBV6-1; 10 nucleotides agree with TRBD1. Trimming at V came to 6 bases and at J to 8 bases, leaving 4 bases not matched to a gene. The CDR3 has 13 residues. The germline V gene has CDR1 MNHNS and CDR2 SASEGT. The CDR3 loop is CASSRTGGYEQFF. CDR3 bases: TGTGCCAGCAGCCGGACAGGGGGTTATGAGCAGTTCTTC.

This clonotype was counted only a few times. The chain links TRBV6-1 to TRBJ1-2; unclear D gene. V lost 1 base and J 7 bases, leaving 13 bases between the germline ends. This CDR3 region has 14 residues. CDR1 MNHNS and CDR2 SASEGT come from the germline V gene. DNA for the CDR3: TGTGCCAGCAGTGAAGTGAGTTGGGGAGGTGGCTACACCTTC. Amino acids: CASSEVSWGGGYTF.

J is TRBJ2-7 and V is TRBV15, with 8 bases identical to TRBD1. The CDR3 covers 18 residues. Germline V gives CDR1 LNHNV, CDR2 YYDKDF (reference sequence). Trimming took 0 bases from V and 3 from J; bases not matched to a gene: 13. The chain's CDR3 is CATSRDKGGQGHIYEQYF. CDR3 bases: TGTGCCACCAGCAGAGATAAGGGTGGACAGGGCCATATCTACGAGCAGTACTTC.

This chain uses TRBV7-6 with TRBJ2-7, with 10 bases matching TRBD1. Trimming at V came to 3 bases and at J to 4 bases, leaving 3 bases not matched to a gene. The V gene's germline CDR1 is SGHVS and CDR2 FNYEAQ. This CDR3 comprises 14 residues. This CDR3 reads CASSFGDRGYEQYF. DNA of the CDR3: TGTGCCAGCAGCTTCGGGGACAGGGGATACGAGCAGTACTTC.

This chain joins TRBV2 and TRBJ2-7, with 8 bases aligning to TRBD1. CDR1 is SNHLY and CDR2 is FYNNEI in the germline V gene. The CDR3 has 16 residues. With 6 bases clipped from V and 2 bases from J, the junction kept 12 bases outside the gene matches. CDR3 sequence: CASRLRQGSLAYEQYF. CDR3 bases: TGTGCCAGCAGATTAAGACAGGGGTCGTTGGCCTACGAGCAGTACTTC.

There are a few counts of this clonotype. This chain links TRBV7-9 with TRBJ2-3; no clear D gene. This CDR3 contains 15 residues. CDR1 and CDR2 (germline): SEHNR, FQNEAQ (reference sequence). Trimming stripped 5 bases from V and 2 bases from J, with 14 bases between. The CDR3 here is CASSQRPTDTDTQYF. The CDR3 DNA reads as TGTGCCAGCAGCCAGAGACCCACGGACACAGATACGCAGTATTTT.